These 18 T cell receptor beta chains were all obtained from the same sample, sequenced in a study of CD4 T cells in relation to SARS-CoV-2 and coronaviruses. The method was immunoSEQ multiplex PCR; TCRdb's version includes in-frame clones alone and lacks a portion of them. The repertoire consists of roughly 29,000 clones, with 78% occurring once and the leading ten covering 20% to 25%. These receptors have no known antigen. The unexposed donors gave CD4+ T cells in 2011-2018, prior to COVID-19. The cells were cultured for around ten days before CD4+ T cells were isolated. Sequenced material: CD4+ T cells from PBMCs, cultured in vitro. These TCRs come from a human donor in good health.

The CDR3 coding sequence is TGTGCCAGCAGCCCGCATAGCGGGAGGGATGCCGGGGAGCTGTTTTTT. Its protein is CASSPHSGRDAGELFF. The chain couples TRBV9 to TRBJ2-2; 11 bases fit TRBD2. The J segment lost 6 bases and the V segment lost 4 bases, leaving 8 bases of the junction unmatched. The CDR3 extends over 16 amino acids. The germline CDR1 and CDR2 sequences are SGDLS and YYNGEE. Drawing the rest from reference TRBV9 and TRBJ2-2, the complete variable domain is DSGVTQTPKHLITATGQRVTLRCSPRSGDLSVYWYQQSLDQGLQFLIQYYNGEERAKGNILERFSAQQFPDLHSELNLSSLELGDSALYFCASSPHSGRDAGELFFGEGSRLTVL.

The chain uses TRBV6-2 or TRBV6-3 and TRBJ2-1; D may correspond to TRBD1 or TRBD2 (5 bases each). Germline V CDR1 and CDR2: MNHEY, SVGEGT. Trimming pared 0 bases from V and 9 bases from J, leaving 9 bases between. CDR3 length: 13 amino acids. CDR3 loop: CASSYSRGTEQFF. CDR3 in DNA: TGTGCCAGCAGTTACTCGAGGGGTACTGAGCAGTTCTTC.

Regarding this clone: An end of the junction does not agree with germline; a read error may underlie this. CDR3 region: CASRYFTEAFF. Written as DNA, the CDR3 is TGTGCCAGCAGGTACTTCACTGAAGCTTTCTTT. This sequence joins TRBV6-2 or TRBV6-3 and TRBJ1-1; D unresolved. Germline-derived CDR1 and CDR2 are MNHEY and SVGEGT. This CDR3 has 11 amino acids.

J is TRBJ2-5 and V is TRBV2; 9 bases match TRBD1. CDR1 is SNHLY and CDR2 is FYNNEI in the germline V gene. The CDR3 totals 15 residues. V lost 6 bases to trimming and J lost 2 bases; unmatched junction nucleotides: 7. CDR3 sequence reads: CASRTDRGGQETQYF. In DNA form, the CDR3 reads TGTGCCAGCAGGACGGACAGGGGAGGACAAGAGACCCAGTACTTC.

This chain uses TRBV19 with TRBJ1-1; D is ambiguous. The CDR3 spans 14 residues. Germline V gives CDR1 LNHDA, CDR2 SQIVND (reference sequence). Trimming pared 5 bases from V and 0 bases from J, leaving 10 bases between. The CDR3 DNA reads TGTGCCAGTAGTGCCCGCTCGGTGAACACTGAAGCTTTCTTT. Its protein product is CASSARSVNTEAFF.

The count of this clone is one. The CDR3 loop is CASSTQPGLAGRRGYEQYF. In nucleotides, the CDR3 is TGTGCCAGTAGTACCCAACCGGGACTAGCGGGACGTCGCGGCTACGAGCAGTACTTC. The chain joins TRBV19 to TRBJ2-7; 13 bases map to TRBD2. The J segment lost 3 bases and the V segment lost 4 bases, leaving 15 bases of the junction unmatched. The CDR3 totals 19 residues. Germline V gene data show CDR1 as LNHDA and CDR2 as SQIVND (reference sequence).

The rearrangement joins TRBV4-2 to TRBJ2-5, with a tentative D call TRBD1 (5 bases). Germline lookup yields CDR1 LGHNA and CDR2 YNFKEQ. Between the trimmed V and J ends, which lost 5 bases and 2 bases, there was a span of 12 bases. CDR3 size: 14 residues. CDR3 DNA: TGTGCCAGCAGCTTCGGACAAACACAAGAGACCCAGTACTTC. Translating it yields CASSFGQTQETQYF.

The chain has TRBV5-1 and TRBJ1-4, with D possibly matching TRBD1 (5 bases). Germline CDR1 SGHRS, CDR2 YFSETQ. The CDR3 is 15 amino acids. Trimming pared 4 bases from V and 0 bases from J, leaving 10 bases between. The CDR3 is CASSPRVSTNEKLFF. The CDR3 nucleotides read TGCGCCAGCAGCCCCAGGGTTTCAACTAATGAAAAACTGTTTTTT.

The chain joins TRBV6-5 to TRBJ2-2; 11 bases match TRBD1. V dropped 4 bases and J dropped 6; count of bases not matched to a gene: 7. Germline assignment: CDR1 MNHEY and CDR2 SVGAGI. The CDR3 loop spans 16 amino acids. Written as DNA, the CDR3 is TGTGCCAGCAGTTTACTCGGACAGGGGGCCTCCGGGGAGCTGTTTTTT. Amino acids: CASSLLGQGASGELFF.

In DNA form, the CDR3 reads TGTGCCAGCACCCAGACTGGGACAATCCATGGCTACACCTTC. The encoded protein is CASTQTGTIHGYTF. The gene calls are TRBV5-5 and TRBJ1-2; D is possibly TRBD1 (6 bases). CDR3 length: 14 amino acids. Trimming shortened V by 6 bases and J by 6 bases, and 18 bases separated the two germline ends. From germline, CDR1 is SGHKS and CDR2 YYEKEE (reference sequence).

J is TRBJ1-2 and V is TRBV5-1, with D maybe TRBD1 (5 bases). The CDR3 contains 14 residues. V was pared by 1 base and J by 3 bases, with 10 bases between. The germline V gene has CDR1 SGHRS and CDR2 YFSETQ. In DNA form, the CDR3 reads TGCGCCAGCAGCTTGCACACGGGGCACTATGGCTACACCTTC. Translation: CASSLHTGHYGYTF.

This clone has only a few counts. This chain uses TRBV4-1 with TRBJ2-2; D not resolved. V lost 4 bases to trimming and J lost 2 bases, with 8 bases between them. This CDR3 comprises 14 residues. Per germline, CDR1 MGHRA and CDR2 YSYEKL. The CDR3 sequence is CASSRELNTGELFF. The CDR3 region has the DNA TGCGCCAGCAGCCGAGAACTAAACACCGGGGAGCTGTTTTTT.

This chain uses TRBV2 with TRBJ2-7, with D tentatively TRBD2 (5 bases). With 3 bases removed from V and 2 bases from J, the gap between germline ends came to 5 bases. Germline V lookup: CDR1 SNHLY, CDR2 FYNNEI. This CDR3 has 12 amino acids. The chain's CDR3 is CASSERAYEQYF. DNA for the CDR3: TGTGCCAGCAGTGAGAGGGCCTACGAGCAGTACTTC.

The chain has TRBV23-1 and TRBJ1-1; D is ambiguous. TRBV23-1 is assigned to the ORF class and has an uncertain function. This CDR3 has 15 residues. Between the trimmed V and J ends, which lost 0 bases and 0 bases, there was a span of 8 bases. For the CDR3, the DNA is TGCGCCAGCAGTCAATCGAAGGGAATGAACACTGAAGCTTTCTTT. Protein: CASSQSKGMNTEAFF.

The chain employs TRBV28 and TRBJ2-1, with D perhaps matching TRBD1 or TRBD2 (6 bases each). The germline V and J ends were trimmed by 6 bases and 8 bases, with 23 bases remaining between them. The CDR3 has 16 amino acids. The germline CDR1 and CDR2 sequences are MDHEN and SYDVKM. The CDR3 protein is CASSGGFGASAHEQFF. The CDR3 bases are TGTGCCAGCAGCGGGGGCTTCGGCGCCTCAGCCCATGAGCAGTTCTTC.

This clone was observed once. The V call is TRBV10-1, the J call TRBJ2-3; maybe TRBD2 (6 bases). The CDR3 spans 16 residues. From germline, CDR1 is WNHNN and CDR2 SYGVQD (reference sequence). Trimming left V 5 bases short and J 8 bases short, with 23 bases between. The CDR3 nucleotides are TGCGCCAGCAGTTTTGGGGACCCCTCCGGGGACTCTACGCAGTATTTT. Its translation is CASSFGDPSGDSTQYF.

This clone was picked up a small number of times. V and J are TRBV4-2 and TRBJ1-6, with 10 bases lining up with TRBD1. The V and J ends lost 4 bases and 9 bases, in that order; junction bases with no gene match: 6. CDR1 and CDR2 (germline): LGHNA, YNFKEQ. This CDR3 contains 15 residues. This CDR3 reads CASSRPGQGSSPLHF. DNA for the CDR3: TGTGCCAGCAGCCGGCCGGGACAGGGGAGTTCACCCCTCCACTTT.

This clone showed up just once. The chain combines TRBV9 with TRBJ1-1, with D possibly matching TRBD1 (6 bases). Germline assignment: CDR1 SGDLS and CDR2 YYNGEE. V was trimmed by 4 bases and J by 4 bases, leaving 11 bases between them. The CDR3 is 13 amino acids. The CDR3 nucleotides are TGTGCCAGCAGCTGGGGGGCAGGCACTGAAGCTTTCTTT. This codes for CASSWGAGTEAFF.